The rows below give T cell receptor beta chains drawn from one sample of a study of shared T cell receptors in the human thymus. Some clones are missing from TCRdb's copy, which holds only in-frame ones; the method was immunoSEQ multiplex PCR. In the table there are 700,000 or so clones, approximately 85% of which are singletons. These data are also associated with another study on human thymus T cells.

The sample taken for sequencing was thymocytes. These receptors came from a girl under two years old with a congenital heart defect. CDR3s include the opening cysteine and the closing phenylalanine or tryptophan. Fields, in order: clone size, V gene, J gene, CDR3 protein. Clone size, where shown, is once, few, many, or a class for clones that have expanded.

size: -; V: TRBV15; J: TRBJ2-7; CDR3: CATSTFSGVTYEQYF
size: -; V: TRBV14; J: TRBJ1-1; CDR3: CASNRLGEAFF
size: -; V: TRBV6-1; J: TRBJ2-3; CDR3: CASSEPKRGADTQYF
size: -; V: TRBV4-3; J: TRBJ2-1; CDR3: CASSSRGGGGYNEQFF
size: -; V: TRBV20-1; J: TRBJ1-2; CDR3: CSPGGYTF
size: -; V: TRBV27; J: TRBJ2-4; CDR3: CASSPGLAGGGAKNIQYF
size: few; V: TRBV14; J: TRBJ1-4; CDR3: CASSHGSDEKLFF
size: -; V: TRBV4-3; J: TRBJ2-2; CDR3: CASSHHSTGELFF
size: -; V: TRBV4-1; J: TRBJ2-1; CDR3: CASSQGDGTSGRPKQFF
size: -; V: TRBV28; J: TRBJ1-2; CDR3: CAIDPGGTNYGYTF
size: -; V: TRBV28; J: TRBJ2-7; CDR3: CASSFEWGPYEQYF
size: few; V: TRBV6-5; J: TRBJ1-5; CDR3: CASSRDTSNQPQHF
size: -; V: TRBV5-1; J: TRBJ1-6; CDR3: CASSLGGQGSSYNSPLHF
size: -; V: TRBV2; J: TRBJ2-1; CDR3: CASSSTGTGGDNEQFF
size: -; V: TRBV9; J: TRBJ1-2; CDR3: CASSAQGRPNYGYTF
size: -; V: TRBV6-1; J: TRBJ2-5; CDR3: CASSGHASGTGETQYF
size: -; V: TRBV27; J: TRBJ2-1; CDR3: CASRGTDYNEQFF
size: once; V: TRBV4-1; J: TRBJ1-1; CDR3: CASSQGAPPGRNKVSNTEAFF
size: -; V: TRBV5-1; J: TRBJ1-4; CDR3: CASSLAHPGQGNEKLFF
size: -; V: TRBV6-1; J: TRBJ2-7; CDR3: CASSEQGAGTYEQYF
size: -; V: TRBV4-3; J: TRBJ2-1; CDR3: CASSLTSNEQFF
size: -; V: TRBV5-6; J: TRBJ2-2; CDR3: CASSLTVGAGELFF
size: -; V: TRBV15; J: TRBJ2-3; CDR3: CATSRLPQAGYSDTQYF
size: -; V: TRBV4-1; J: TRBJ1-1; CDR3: CASSQATHEGRGENTEAFF
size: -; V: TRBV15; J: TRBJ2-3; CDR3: CATSRVRGRGSTDTQYF
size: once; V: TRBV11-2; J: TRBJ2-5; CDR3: CASSLVGGSSMEETQYF
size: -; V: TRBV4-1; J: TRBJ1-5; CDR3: CASSQGLGPDQPQHF
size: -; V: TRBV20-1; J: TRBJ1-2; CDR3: CSARQDYGYTF
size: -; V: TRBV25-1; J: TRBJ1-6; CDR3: CASSEKTGKKDSPLHF
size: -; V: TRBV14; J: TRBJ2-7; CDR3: CASSQEPHRSKEQYF
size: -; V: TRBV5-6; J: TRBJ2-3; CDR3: CASSNSLSRTDTQYF
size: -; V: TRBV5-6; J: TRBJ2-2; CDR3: CASLLTIQSTGIAGELFF
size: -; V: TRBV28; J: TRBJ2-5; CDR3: CASSFSSGGTGTQYF
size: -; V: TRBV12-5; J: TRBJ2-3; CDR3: CASGLATATEYSTDTQYF
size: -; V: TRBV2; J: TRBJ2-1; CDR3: CASSEVGLRENEQFF
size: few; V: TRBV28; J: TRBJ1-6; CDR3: CASSLGQGDNSPLHF
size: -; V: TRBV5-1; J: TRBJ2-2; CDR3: CASSFPPGGGELFF
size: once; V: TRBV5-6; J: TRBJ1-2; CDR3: CASSPVARGSSRAHYTF
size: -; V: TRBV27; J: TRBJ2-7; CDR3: CASSLRGSGREQYF
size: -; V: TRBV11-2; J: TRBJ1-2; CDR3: CASSWYRGHYGYTF